One sample yielded the 4 T cell receptor beta chains listed below, sequenced in a study of blood T cell repertoires in COVID-19. TCRdb's copy holds only in-frame clones and misses some; the assay was immunoSEQ multiplex PCR. Among hundreds of thousands of clones, about 89% were seen once, and the ten largest hold around 6%. Sequences were obtained from peripheral blood. The receptor source for this set is a man aged 55 to 70 who had recovered from COVID-19.

The gene calls are TRBV7-8 and TRBJ1-5, with TRBD1 identical over 8 bases. V trimming: 2 bases; J trimming: 7 bases; junction bases outside the gene matches: 4. The CDR3 length is 14 residues. Germline V lookup: CDR1 SGHVS, CDR2 FQNEAQ. In nucleotides, the CDR3 is TGTGCCAGCAGCTTATTGTCAGGGGGCCAGCCCCAGCATTTT. This codes for CASSLLSGGQPQHF.

The chain couples TRBV6-6 to TRBJ2-7; TRBD1 matches at 7 bases. V dropped 2 bases and J dropped 2; count of bases not matched to a gene: 3. There are 14 residues in the CDR3. Germline V CDR1 and CDR2: MNHNY, SVGAGI (reference sequence). The chain's CDR3 is CASSYRQGAYEQYF. As DNA, the CDR3 is TGTGCCAGCAGTTACCGTCAGGGGGCCTACGAGCAGTACTTC.

This clone is a singleton in its sample. The chain is built from TRBV28 and TRBJ2-2, with D hard to call. The germline V and J ends were trimmed by 4 bases and 8 bases, with 11 bases remaining between them. CDR3 length: 13 amino acids. Germline loops: CDR1 MDHEN, CDR2 SYDVKM. The CDR3 protein is CASSSERVGELFF. CDR3 DNA sequence: TGTGCCAGCAGTTCTGAGCGAGTTGGGGAGCTGTTTTTT.

This clone was counted between two and nine times. The chain is built from TRBV5-1 and TRBJ2-3; TRBD1 is a possible D gene (5 bases). The ends were cut back, 0 bases at V and 4 bases at J, with 12 bases in the middle. This CDR3 spans 15 amino acids. Germline V lookup: CDR1 SGHRS, CDR2 YFSETQ. The CDR3 loop reads CASSLGLQGADTQYF. For the CDR3, the DNA is TGCGCCAGCAGCTTGGGTCTGCAAGGGGCAGATACGCAGTATTTT.